This record looks at one T cell receptor (beta chain) sequence and its context. The sample comes from a study of shared clonotypes between healthy human individuals. CD8 cells regarded as naive lacked CD45RO, were positively chosen for CCR7, and omitted terminally differentiated effector memory CD45RA+ cells. The CDR3 length is 13 residues. Trimming cost V 3 bases and J 3 bases, with 9 bases left between them. Germline V gene lookup returns CDR1 MNHEY and CDR2 SMNVEV (reference sequence). Only in-frame clones appear in the TCRdb table, and some are missing; sequencing was by immunoSEQ multiplex PCR. The table records around 2.1 million clones, around 93% of them present only once.

The chain joins TRBV27 to TRBJ2-7; D uncertain. This clonotype was sampled from a young man in good health. Some clones in this sample may be carry-over from other donors' samples. Sample: naive CD8+ T cells from PBMCs. CDR3 coding DNA: TGTGCCAGCAGTTTCGCGCCCCGCTACGAGCAGTACTTC. This translates into CASSFAPRYEQYF.